This T cell receptor (beta chain) was recorded in a study of cytomegalovirus exposure and HLA in healthy donors. For the study at large: About 85 million unique TCRs from HLA-typed donors were held in an early release of data. Study-wide results and limits: Later analysis identified 15,000 to 20,000 TCR beta sequences associated with HLA alleles, using a false discovery rate threshold of 0.05. Within an earlier analysis, most TCR beta V segments proved productive either about 90% or about 30% of the time.

Primers for the PCR totalled 60 Vbeta and 13 Jbeta. The protocol was immunoSEQ multiplex PCR, while the TCRdb copy is restricted to in-frame clones and leaves out a portion. The data contain under 200,000 clones, roughly four fifths of them seen just once; the ten biggest clones take up around 10%. This clone was seen a single time. No antigen is known for it. The CDR3 covers 14 residues. Trimming took off 7 bases at V and 0 bases at J, with 12 bases between the two ends. Germline CDR1 and CDR2: SGHAT and FQDESV (reference sequence). The rearrangement links TRBV11-1 to TRBJ2-5; the D gene is possibly TRBD1 (5 bases). Sequencing was performed on PBMCs. The TCR originated in a man aged 45-65 years in good health and CMV-seropositive. The CDR3 spells CASNTRQNQETQYF. CDR3 sequence (DNA): TGTGCCAGCAATACTCGACAGAACCAAGAGACCCAGTACTTC.